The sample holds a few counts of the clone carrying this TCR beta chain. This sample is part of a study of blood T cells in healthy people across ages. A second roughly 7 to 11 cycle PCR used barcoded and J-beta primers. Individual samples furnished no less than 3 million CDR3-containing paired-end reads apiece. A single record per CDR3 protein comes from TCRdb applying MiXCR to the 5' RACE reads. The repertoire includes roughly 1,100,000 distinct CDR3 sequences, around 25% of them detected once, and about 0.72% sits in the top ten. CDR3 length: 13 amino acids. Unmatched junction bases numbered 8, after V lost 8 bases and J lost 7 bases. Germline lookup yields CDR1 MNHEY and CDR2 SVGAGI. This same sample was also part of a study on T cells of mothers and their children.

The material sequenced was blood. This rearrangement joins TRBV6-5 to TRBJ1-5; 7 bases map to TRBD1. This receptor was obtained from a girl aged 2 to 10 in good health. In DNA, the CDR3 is TGTGCCAGCGCCCCAGGGGGTTGGCAGCCCCAGCATTTT. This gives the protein CASAPGGWQPQHF.